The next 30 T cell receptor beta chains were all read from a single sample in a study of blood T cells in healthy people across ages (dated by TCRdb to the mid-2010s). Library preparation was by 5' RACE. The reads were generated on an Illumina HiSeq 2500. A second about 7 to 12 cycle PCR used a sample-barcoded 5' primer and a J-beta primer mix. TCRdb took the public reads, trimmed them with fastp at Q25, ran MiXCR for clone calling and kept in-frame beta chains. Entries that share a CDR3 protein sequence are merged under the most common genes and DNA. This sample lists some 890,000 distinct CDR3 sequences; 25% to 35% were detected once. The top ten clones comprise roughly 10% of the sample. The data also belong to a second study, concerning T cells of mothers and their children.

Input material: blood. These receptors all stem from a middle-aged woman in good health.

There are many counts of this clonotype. The CDR3 nucleotides read TGTGCCAGCAGCTTAAGTGGGCGGAACACTGAAGCTTTCTTT. Translated, it gives CASSLSGRNTEAFF. V and J are TRBV7-3 and TRBJ1-1; no firm D call. This CDR3 is 14 amino acids long. Trimming took off 1 base at V and 1 base at J, with 7 bases between the two ends. From germline, CDR1 is SGHTA and CDR2 FQGTGA.

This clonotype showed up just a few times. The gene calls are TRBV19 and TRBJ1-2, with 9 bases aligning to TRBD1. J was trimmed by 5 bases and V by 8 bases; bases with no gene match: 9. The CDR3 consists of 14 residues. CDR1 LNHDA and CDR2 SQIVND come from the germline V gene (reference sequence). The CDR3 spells CASPRDRERYGYTF. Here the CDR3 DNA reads TGTGCCAGTCCCCGGGACAGGGAGAGATATGGCTACACCTTC. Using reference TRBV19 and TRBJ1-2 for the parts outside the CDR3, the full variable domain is DGGITQSPKYLFRKEGQNVTLSCEQNLNHDAMYWYRQDPGQGLRLIYYSQIVNDFQKGDIAEGYSVSREKKESFPLTVTSAQKNPTAFYLCASPRDRERYGYTFGSGTRLTVV.

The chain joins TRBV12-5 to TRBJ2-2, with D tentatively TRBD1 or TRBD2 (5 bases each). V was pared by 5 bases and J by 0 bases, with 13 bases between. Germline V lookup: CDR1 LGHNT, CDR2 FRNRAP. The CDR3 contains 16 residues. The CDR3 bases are TGTGCTAGTGGTCCGAGAGGGGACGCGAACACCGGGGAGCTGTTTTTT. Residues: CASGPRGDANTGELFF.

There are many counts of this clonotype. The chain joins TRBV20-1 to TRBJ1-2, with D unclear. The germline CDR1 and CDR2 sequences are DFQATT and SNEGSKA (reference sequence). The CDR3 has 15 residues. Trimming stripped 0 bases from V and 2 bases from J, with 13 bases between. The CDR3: CSARDSKTTNYGYTF. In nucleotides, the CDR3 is TGCAGTGCTAGAGATTCAAAAACTACGAACTATGGCTACACCTTC.

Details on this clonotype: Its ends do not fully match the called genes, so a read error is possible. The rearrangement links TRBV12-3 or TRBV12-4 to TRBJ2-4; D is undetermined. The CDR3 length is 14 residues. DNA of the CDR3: TGTGCCAACAGTTTCGCCCTGAGTGGGGACATTCAGTACTTC. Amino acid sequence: CANSFALSGDIQYF.

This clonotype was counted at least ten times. DNA for the CDR3: TGTGCCAGCAGCCTTTCGGGACTAGCGGGGGGCCCCACGGAGCAGTTCTTC. As protein: CASSLSGLAGGPTEQFF. V is TRBV7-2 and J is TRBJ2-1; TRBD2 aligns across 15 bases. With 5 bases clipped from V and 10 bases from J, the junction kept 12 bases outside the gene matches. CDR1 and CDR2 (germline): SGHTA, FQGNSA. The CDR3 has 17 amino acids.

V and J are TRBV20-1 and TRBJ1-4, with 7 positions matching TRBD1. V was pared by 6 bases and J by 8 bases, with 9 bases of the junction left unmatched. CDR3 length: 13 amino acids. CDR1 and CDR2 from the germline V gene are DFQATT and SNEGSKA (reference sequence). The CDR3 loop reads CSANRGADEKLFF. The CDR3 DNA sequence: TGCAGTGCCAACAGGGGCGCGGACGAAAAACTGTTTTTT.

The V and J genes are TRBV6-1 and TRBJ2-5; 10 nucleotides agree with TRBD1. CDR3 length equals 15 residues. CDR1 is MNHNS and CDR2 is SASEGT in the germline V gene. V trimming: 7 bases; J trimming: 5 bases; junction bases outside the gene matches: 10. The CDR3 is CASISTGGSSETQYF. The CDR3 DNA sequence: TGTGCCAGCATTTCGACAGGGGGCTCAAGCGAGACCCAGTACTTC.

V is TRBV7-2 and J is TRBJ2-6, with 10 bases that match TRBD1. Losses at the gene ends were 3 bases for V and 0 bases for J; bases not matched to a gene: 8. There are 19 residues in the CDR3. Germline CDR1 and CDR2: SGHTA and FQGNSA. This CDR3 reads CASSFDPTGGSSGANVLTF. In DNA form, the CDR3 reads TGTGCCAGCAGCTTCGACCCGACAGGGGGCTCCTCTGGGGCCAACGTCCTGACTTTC.

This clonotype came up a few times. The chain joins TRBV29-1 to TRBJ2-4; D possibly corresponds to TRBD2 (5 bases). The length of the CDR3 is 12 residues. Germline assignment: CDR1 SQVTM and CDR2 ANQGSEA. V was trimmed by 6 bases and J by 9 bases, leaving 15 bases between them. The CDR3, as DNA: TGCAGCGTCGCCCCTATTGAGGGCATTCAGTACTTC. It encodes CSVAPIEGIQYF. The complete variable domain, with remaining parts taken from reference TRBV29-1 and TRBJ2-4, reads SAVISQKPSRDICQRGTSLTIQCQVDSQVTMMFWYRQQPGQSLTLIATANQGSEATYESGFVIDKFPISRPNLTFSTLTVSNMSPEDSSIYLCSVAPIEGIQYFGAGTRLSVL.

The chain's CDR3 is CASSQEFVRGGGTDTQYF. CDR3 sequence (DNA): TGTGCCAGCAGCCAAGAATTCGTCCGCGGGGGGGGCACAGATACGCAGTATTTT. The rearrangement joins TRBV3-1 to TRBJ2-3; 9 nucleotides align to TRBD2. Germline CDR1 is LGHDT and CDR2 is YNNKEL (reference sequence). The J segment lost 1 base and the V segment lost 0 bases, leaving 8 bases of the junction unmatched. The CDR3 sequence is 18 residues long.

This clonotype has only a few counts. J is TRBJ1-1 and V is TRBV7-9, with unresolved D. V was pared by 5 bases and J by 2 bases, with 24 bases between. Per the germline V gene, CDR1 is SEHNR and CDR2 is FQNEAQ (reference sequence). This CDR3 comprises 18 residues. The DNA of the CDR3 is TGTGCCAGCAGCGATGCGCTGGGTGGGAGGCAAGTAAACACTGAAGCTTTCTTT. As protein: CASSDALGGRQVNTEAFF.

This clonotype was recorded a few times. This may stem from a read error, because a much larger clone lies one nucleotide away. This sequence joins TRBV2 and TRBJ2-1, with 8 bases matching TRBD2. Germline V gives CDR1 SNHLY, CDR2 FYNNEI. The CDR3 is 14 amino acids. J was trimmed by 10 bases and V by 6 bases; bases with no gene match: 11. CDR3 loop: CASRGGLAGYEQFF. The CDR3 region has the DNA TGTGCCAGCAGAGGAGGGTTAGCGGGGTACGAGCAGTTCTTC.

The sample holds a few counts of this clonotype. For the CDR3, the DNA is TGTGCCAGCAGTTTCATGTCGAGCACAGATACGCAGTATTTT. This translates into CASSFMSSTDTQYF. This sequence joins TRBV12-3 or TRBV12-4 and TRBJ2-3; D gene unclear. V was trimmed by 3 bases and J by 0 bases, leaving 7 bases between them. This CDR3 spans 14 amino acids.

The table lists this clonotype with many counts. The CDR3 region is CASEPTLPGRVETQYF. For the CDR3, the DNA is TGTGCCAGCGAGCCCACCCTCCCAGGGAGGGTTGAGACCCAGTACTTC. The chain is built from TRBV28 and TRBJ2-5; TRBD2 agrees at 7 bases. This CDR3 spans 16 amino acids. The V gene end was trimmed by 8 bases and the J gene end by 5 bases; junction bases not matched to a gene: 17. Germline V gives CDR1 MDHEN, CDR2 SYDVKM.

The DNA for the CDR3 is TGCGCCAGCAGCCAAGGCACCGGGGGACAGGGAGACACCGGGGAGCTGTTTTTT. Translated: CASSQGTGGQGDTGELFF. This rearrangement joins TRBV4-1 to TRBJ2-2, with 9 bases fitting TRBD1. The junction had 9 bases not matched to a gene; V was cut back by 1 base and J by 3 bases. The CDR3 is 18 amino acids. CDR1 and CDR2 (germline): MGHRA, YSYEKL.

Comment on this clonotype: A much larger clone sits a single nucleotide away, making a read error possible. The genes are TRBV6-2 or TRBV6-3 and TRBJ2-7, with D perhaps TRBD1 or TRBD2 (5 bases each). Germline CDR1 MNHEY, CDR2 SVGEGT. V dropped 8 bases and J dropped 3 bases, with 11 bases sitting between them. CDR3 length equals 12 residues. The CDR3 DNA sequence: TGTGCCAGCGGTCGGGACGTCTACGAGCAGTACTTC. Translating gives CASGRDVYEQYF.

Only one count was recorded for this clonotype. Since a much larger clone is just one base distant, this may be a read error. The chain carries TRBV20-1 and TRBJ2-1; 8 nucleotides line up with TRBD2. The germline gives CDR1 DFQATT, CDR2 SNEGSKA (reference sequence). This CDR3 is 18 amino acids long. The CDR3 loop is CSAGDWVSGVGIYNEQFF. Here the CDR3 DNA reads TGCAGTGCTGGAGATTGGGTTAGCGGGGTAGGTATCTACAATGAGCAGTTCTTC.

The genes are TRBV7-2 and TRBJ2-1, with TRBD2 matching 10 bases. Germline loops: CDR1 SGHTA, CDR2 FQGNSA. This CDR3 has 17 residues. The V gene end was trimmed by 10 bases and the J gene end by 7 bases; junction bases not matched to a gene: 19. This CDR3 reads CATLLAGAVRRGNEQFF. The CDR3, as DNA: TGTGCCACCCTCCTAGCGGGGGCCGTCCGAAGGGGGAATGAGCAGTTCTTC.

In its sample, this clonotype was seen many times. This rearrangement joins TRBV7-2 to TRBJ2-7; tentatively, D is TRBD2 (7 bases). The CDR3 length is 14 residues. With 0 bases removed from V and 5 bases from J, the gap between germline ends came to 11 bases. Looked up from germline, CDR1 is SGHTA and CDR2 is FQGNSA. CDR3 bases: TGTGCCAGCAGCTTAGCGGGGGGGCACCACGAGCAGTACTTC. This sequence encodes CASSLAGGHHEQYF.

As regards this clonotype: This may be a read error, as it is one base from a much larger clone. The CDR3 region has the DNA TGTGCCAGCAGCAAGAGGCAGGGGGCGTTATCTGAAGCTTTCTTT. This gives the protein CASSKRQGALSEAFF. The chain is built from TRBV9 and TRBJ1-1; 8 bases fit TRBD1. Looked up from germline, CDR1 is SGDLS and CDR2 is YYNGEE. Trimming removed 4 bases from V and 6 bases from J; junction bases left unmatched: 11. The CDR3 has 15 amino acids.

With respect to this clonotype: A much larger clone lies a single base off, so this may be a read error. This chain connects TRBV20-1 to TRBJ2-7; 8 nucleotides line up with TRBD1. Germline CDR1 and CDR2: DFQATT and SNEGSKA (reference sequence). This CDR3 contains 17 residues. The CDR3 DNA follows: TGCAGTGCTAAAATCCGGACAGGGCCCATTACCCCCTACGAGCGGTACTTC. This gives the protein CSAKIRTGPITPYERYF.

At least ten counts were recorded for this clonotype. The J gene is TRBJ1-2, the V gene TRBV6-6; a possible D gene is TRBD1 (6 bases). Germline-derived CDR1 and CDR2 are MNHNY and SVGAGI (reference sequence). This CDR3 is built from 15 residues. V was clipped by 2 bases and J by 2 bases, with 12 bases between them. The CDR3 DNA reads TGTGCCAGCAGTTACGGGCAGGGGACGAACTATGGCTACACCTTC. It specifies CASSYGQGTNYGYTF.

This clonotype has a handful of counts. For the CDR3, the DNA is TGTGCCAGCAGCTTAGTGCAGGGAACCAATTCACCCCTCCACTTT. Translating gives CASSLVQGTNSPLHF. V gene TRBV7-2 combines with J gene TRBJ1-6; possible D gene TRBD1, 5 bases. Germline V gene data show CDR1 as SGHTA and CDR2 as FQGNSA. This CDR3 has 15 residues. The V and J ends lost 1 base and 7 bases respectively, with 11 bases between them.

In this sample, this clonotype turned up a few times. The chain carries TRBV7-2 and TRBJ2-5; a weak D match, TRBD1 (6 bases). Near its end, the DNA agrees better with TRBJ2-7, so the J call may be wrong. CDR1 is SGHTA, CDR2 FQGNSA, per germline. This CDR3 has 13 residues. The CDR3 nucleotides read TGTGCCAGCAGCCCCTTTCCAGGGGCCGAGCAGTACTTC. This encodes CASSPFPGAEQYF.

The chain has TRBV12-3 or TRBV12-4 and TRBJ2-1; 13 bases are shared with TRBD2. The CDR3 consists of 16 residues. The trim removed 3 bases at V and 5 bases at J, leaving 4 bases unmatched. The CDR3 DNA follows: TGTGCCAGCAGTTTCGGACTAGCGGGGGCTAACAATGAGCAGTTCTTC. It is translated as CASSFGLAGANNEQFF.

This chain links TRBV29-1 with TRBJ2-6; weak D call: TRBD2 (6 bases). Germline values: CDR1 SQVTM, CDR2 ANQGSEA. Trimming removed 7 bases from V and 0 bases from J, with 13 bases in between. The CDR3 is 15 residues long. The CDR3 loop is CSATEGTSGANVLTF. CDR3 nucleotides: TGCAGCGCCACGGAGGGGACCTCTGGGGCCAACGTCCTGACTTTC.

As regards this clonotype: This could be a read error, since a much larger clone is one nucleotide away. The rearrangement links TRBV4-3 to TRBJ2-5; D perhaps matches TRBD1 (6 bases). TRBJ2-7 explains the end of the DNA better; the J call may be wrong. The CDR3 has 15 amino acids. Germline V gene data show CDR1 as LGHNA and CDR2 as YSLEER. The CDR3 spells CASSRRTASPYEQYF. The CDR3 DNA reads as TGCGCCAGCAGCCGAAGGACAGCGTCTCCCTACGAGCAGTACTTC.

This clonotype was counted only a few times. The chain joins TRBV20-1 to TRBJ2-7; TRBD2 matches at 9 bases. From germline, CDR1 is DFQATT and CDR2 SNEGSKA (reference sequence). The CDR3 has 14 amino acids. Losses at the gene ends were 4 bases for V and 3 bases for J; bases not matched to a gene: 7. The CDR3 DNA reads TGCAGTGCTAAACGACTAGCGGATCACTACGAGCAGTACTTC. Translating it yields CSAKRLADHYEQYF.

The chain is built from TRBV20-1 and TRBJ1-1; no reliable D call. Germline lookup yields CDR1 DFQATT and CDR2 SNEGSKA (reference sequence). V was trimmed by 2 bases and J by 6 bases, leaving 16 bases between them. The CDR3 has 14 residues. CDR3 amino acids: CSARPYVGFPEAFF. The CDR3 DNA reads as TGCAGTGCTAGACCTTATGTGGGTTTCCCTGAAGCTTTCTTT.